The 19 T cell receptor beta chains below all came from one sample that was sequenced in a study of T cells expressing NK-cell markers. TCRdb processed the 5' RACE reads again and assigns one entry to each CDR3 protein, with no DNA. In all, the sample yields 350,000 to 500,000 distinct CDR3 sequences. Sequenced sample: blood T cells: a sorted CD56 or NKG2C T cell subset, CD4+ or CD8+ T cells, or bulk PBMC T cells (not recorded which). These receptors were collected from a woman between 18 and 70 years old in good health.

The CDR3 protein is CASSSPSGRDLYEQFF. This rearrangement joins TRBV27 to TRBJ2-1; TCRdb's D call, TRBD2, is unchecked because there is no DNA. CDR3 length: 16 residues. Germline V lookup: CDR1 MNHEY, CDR2 SMNVEV (reference sequence).

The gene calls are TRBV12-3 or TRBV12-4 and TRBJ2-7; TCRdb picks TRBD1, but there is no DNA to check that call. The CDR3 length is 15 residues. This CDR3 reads CASSFPGQGVHEQYF.

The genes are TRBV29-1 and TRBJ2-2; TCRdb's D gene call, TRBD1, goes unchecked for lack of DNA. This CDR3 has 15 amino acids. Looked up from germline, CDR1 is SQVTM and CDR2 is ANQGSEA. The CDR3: CSAEGGRSFAGELFF.

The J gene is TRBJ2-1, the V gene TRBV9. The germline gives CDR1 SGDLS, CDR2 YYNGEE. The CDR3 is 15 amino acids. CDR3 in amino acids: CASSVGAGTYNEQFF.

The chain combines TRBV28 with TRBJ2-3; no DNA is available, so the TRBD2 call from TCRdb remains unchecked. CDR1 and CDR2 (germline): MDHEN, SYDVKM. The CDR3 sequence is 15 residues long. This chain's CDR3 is CASSFGGGPGDTQYF. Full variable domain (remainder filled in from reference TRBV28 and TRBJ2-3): DVKVTQSSRYLVKRTGEKVFLECVQDMDHENMFWYRQDPGLGLRLIYFSYDVKMKEKGDIPEGYSVSREKKERFSLILESASTNQTSMYLCASSFGGGPGDTQYFGPGTRLTVL.

The chain's CDR3 is CASSYEVGQPQHF. The gene calls are TRBV6-5 and TRBJ1-5. The CDR3 consists of 13 residues. Per germline, CDR1 MNHEY and CDR2 SVGAGI.

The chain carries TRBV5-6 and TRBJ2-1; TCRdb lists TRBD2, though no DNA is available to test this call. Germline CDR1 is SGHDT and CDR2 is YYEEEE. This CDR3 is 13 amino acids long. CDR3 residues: CASSSDYLNEQFF.

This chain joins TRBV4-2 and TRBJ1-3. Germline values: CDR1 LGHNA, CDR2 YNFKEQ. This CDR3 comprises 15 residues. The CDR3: CASSQDRPVGNTIYF.

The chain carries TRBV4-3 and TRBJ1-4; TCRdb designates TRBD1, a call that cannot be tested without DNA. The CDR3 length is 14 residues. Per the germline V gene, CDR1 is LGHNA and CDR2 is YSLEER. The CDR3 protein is CASSPDRVPEKLFF.

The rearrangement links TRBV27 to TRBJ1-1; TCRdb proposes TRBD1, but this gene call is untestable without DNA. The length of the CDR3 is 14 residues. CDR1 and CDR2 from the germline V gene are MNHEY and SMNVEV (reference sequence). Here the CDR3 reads CASSWGIRSAEAFF.

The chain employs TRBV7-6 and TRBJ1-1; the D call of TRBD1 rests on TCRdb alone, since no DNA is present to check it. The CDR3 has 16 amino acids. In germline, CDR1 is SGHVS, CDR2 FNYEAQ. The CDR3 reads CASSHAARGQDTEAFF.

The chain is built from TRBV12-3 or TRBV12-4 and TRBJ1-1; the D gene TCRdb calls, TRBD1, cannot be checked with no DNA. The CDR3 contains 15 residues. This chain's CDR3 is CASSLETGGNTEAFF.

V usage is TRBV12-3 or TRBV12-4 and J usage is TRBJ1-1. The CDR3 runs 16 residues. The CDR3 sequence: CASSPPEVWMNTEAFF.

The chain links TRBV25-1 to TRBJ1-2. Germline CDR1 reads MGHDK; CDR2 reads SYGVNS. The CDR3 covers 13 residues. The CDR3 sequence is CASSDSIYYGYTF.

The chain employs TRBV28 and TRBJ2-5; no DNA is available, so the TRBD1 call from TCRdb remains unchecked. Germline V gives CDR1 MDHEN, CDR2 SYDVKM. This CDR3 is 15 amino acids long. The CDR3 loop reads CASSFFMSIAETQYF.

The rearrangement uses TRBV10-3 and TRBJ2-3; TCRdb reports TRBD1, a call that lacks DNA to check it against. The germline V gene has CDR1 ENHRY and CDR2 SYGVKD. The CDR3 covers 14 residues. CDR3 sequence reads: CASHKQGDTDTQYF.

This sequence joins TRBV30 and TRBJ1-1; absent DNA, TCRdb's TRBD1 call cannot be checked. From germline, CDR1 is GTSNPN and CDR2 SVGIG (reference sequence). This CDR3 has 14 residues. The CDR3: CAWNFPRVNTEAFF. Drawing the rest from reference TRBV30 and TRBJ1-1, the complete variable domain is SQTIHQWPATLVQPVGSPLSLECTVEGTSNPNLYWYRQAAGRGLQLLFYSVGIGQISSEVPQNLSASRPQDRQFILSSKKLLLSDSGFYLCAWNFPRVNTEAFFGQGTRLTVV.

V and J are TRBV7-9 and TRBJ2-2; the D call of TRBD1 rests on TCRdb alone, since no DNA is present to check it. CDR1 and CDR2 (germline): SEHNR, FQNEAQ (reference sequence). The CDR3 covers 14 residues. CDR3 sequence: CASSLGTGTGELFF.

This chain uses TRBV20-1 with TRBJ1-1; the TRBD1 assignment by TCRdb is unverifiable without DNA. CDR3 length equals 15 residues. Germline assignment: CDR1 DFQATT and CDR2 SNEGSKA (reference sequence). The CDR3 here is CSASPLSVMNTEAFF.